This TCR beta chain was identified during a study of blood T cell repertoires in COVID-19. This table comes from immunoSEQ multiplex PCR, and its TCRdb copy is limited to in-frame clones, with some not included. Seen here are about 440,000 clones, more than 70% observed once, and the top ten hold 10% to 15%. In this sample, this clone turned up once. This CDR3 contains 20 residues. Losses at the gene ends were 4 bases for V and 0 bases for J; bases not matched to a gene: 16. Germline-derived CDR1 and CDR2 are MNHNS and SASEGT. Sequencing was performed on peripheral blood. The rearrangement joins TRBV6-1 to TRBJ1-3, with TRBD1 matching over 9 bases. The sequence derives from a woman aged 50 to 65 with COVID-19, enrolled during active disease. The CDR3: CASSGELGQGSTSSGNTIYF. The CDR3 region has the DNA TGTGCCAGCAGTGGCGAGCTGGGACAGGGCTCTACCAGCTCTGGAAACACCATATATTTT.